Shown below are 18 T cell receptor beta chains from a single sample sequenced in a study of neurological immune-mediated disorders (dated 2019 in TCRdb). Receptor amplification or capture employed 5' RACE. Sequenced on an Illumina HiSeq 2500. The public reads were run again by TCRdb, first through fastp at Q25 and then through MiXCR, and only productive beta chains were kept. Here each entry gathers all rows of one CDR3 protein and keeps the most common genes and DNA. The sample table holds about 40,000 distinct CDR3 sequences, of which 2% to 3% were seen once. Nearly 2.5% of the sample is held by the ten biggest clonotypes. Specimen: PBMCs. Every receptor here comes from a man aged 50 to 59 with multiple sclerosis.

This clonotype was observed at least ten times. The chain recombines TRBV7-2 with TRBJ2-1; 7 nucleotides line up with TRBD2. The CDR3 is made up of 15 amino acids. V was clipped by 1 base and J by 7 bases; unmatched bases: 7. The germline V gene has CDR1 SGHTA and CDR2 FQGNSA. CDR3 in amino acids: CASSLVDGAGNEQFF. The CDR3 region has the DNA TGTGCCAGCAGCTTAGTAGATGGAGCGGGGAATGAGCAGTTCTTC.

This clonotype has at least ten counts. This chain links TRBV2 with TRBJ1-2; tentatively, D is TRBD1 (5 bases). Germline loops: CDR1 SNHLY, CDR2 FYNNEI. The CDR3 runs 12 residues. V was clipped by 2 bases and J by 10 bases, with 11 bases between them. The CDR3 nucleotides read TGTGCCAGCAGTGAAACTCAGGGCAACTACACCTTC. It yields the protein CASSETQGNYTF.

This clonotype showed up many times. The chain uses TRBV20-1 and TRBJ2-3; 9 bases map to TRBD2. Per germline, CDR1 DFQATT and CDR2 SNEGSKA (reference sequence). The CDR3 loop spans 12 amino acids. The CDR3 here is CSGTSSTDTQYF. CDR3 in DNA: TGCAGCGGGACTAGCTCCACAGATACGCAGTATTTT.

This clonotype turned up a few times. This may be a read error: a much more frequent sequence differs by one nucleotide. V gene TRBV29-1 combines with J gene TRBJ1-5; no reliable D call. Germline V lookup: CDR1 SQVTM, CDR2 ANQGSEA. V was shortened by 6 bases and J by 2 bases, with 8 bases between the two germline ends. The CDR3 has 12 residues. CDR3 coding DNA: TGCAGCGTCACCGAAGGCAATCAGCCCCAGCATTTT. Translation: CSVTEGNQPQHF.

In its sample, this clonotype was seen many times. The chain is built from TRBV5-1 and TRBJ2-7, with 8 positions matching TRBD2. Trimming took 0 bases from V and 6 from J; bases not matched to a gene: 8. This CDR3 has 15 residues. CDR1 SGHRS and CDR2 YFSETQ come from the germline V gene. Here the CDR3 reads CASSLVGGASTEQYF. CDR3 bases: TGCGCCAGCAGCTTGGTCGGGGGGGCGTCAACCGAGCAGTACTTC.

In its sample, this clonotype was seen many times. The chain recombines TRBV9 with TRBJ2-3; D is uncertain. This CDR3 has 13 amino acids. CDR1 is SGDLS, CDR2 YYNGEE, per germline. V was pared by 1 base and J by 4 bases, with 7 bases between. The CDR3 bases are TGTGCCAGCAGCGTACTAGGAGCAGATACGCAGTATTTT. Its protein product is CASSVLGADTQYF.

This clonotype was found many times. The chain has TRBV6-6 and TRBJ1-4; a weak D match, TRBD1 (5 bases). This CDR3 is 12 amino acids long. The V gene's germline CDR1 is MNHNY and CDR2 SVGAGI (reference sequence). The V and J ends lost 5 bases and 8 bases respectively, with 9 bases between them. The CDR3 spells CASSQGWEKLFF. As DNA, the CDR3 is TGTGCCAGCAGTCAGGGATGGGAAAAACTGTTTTTT.

This clonotype showed up many times. V and J are TRBV27 and TRBJ2-7; D gene ambiguous. The germline V gene has CDR1 MNHEY and CDR2 SMNVEV (reference sequence). The CDR3 sequence is 13 residues long. Trimming cost V 5 bases and J 6 bases, with 14 bases left between them. The CDR3 region is CASSDLYGSEQYF. DNA for the CDR3: TGTGCCAGCAGTGATCTCTATGGCTCCGAGCAGTACTTC.

This clonotype was recorded many times. The rearrangement joins TRBV5-1 to TRBJ2-1; tentative D call: TRBD2 (7 bases). V lost 7 bases to trimming and J lost 3 bases, with 11 bases between them. The germline V gene encodes CDR1 SGHRS and CDR2 YFSETQ. The CDR3 length is 13 residues. The CDR3 here is CASGGDNYNEQFF. Written as DNA, the CDR3 is TGCGCCAGCGGGGGGGACAACTACAATGAGCAGTTCTTC.

This clonotype came up many times. This chain's CDR3 is CASSVGQGKDTDTQYF. In DNA form, the CDR3 reads TGTGCCAGCAGCGTCGGACAGGGGAAAGACACAGATACGCAGTATTTT. The chain has TRBV9 and TRBJ2-3, with 9 nucleotides matching TRBD1. The CDR3 is 16 amino acids. J gave up 2 bases and V 2 bases, and 6 bases lay outside the gene matches. CDR1 is SGDLS and CDR2 is YYNGEE in the germline V gene.

This clonotype was observed many times. The gene calls are TRBV3-1 and TRBJ1-1; D not certain. Germline V lookup: CDR1 LGHDT, CDR2 YNNKEL (reference sequence). V gave up 4 bases and J gave up 1 base, with 7 bases separating them. This CDR3 contains 13 residues. The DNA for the CDR3 is TGTGCCAGCAGCCCGATGTGGAACACTGAAGCTTTCTTT. It is translated as CASSPMWNTEAFF.

This clonotype was recorded at least ten times. The gene calls are TRBV5-8 and TRBJ1-4, with 8 bases matching TRBD1. The CDR3 consists of 14 residues. The J segment lost 7 bases and the V segment lost 3 bases, leaving 5 bases of the junction unmatched. The germline CDR1 and CDR2 sequences are SGHTS and YDEGEE. CDR3: CASSYGQGPEKLFF. The CDR3 DNA follows: TGTGCCAGCAGCTATGGACAGGGTCCTGAAAAACTGTTTTTT. The full variable domain, completed using reference TRBV5-8 and TRBJ1-4, is EAGVTQSPTHLIKTRGQQATLRCSPISGHTSVYWYQQALGLGLQFLLWYDEGEERNRGNFPPRFSGRQFPNYSSELNVNALELEDSALYLCASSYGQGPEKLFFGSGTQLSVL.

There are a few counts of this clonotype. The gene calls are TRBV9 and TRBJ2-3; a possible D gene is TRBD2 (5 bases). Germline V gene lookup returns CDR1 SGDLS and CDR2 YYNGEE. V was trimmed by 2 bases and J by 0 bases, leaving 7 bases between them. This CDR3 region has 14 residues. The CDR3 DNA follows: TGTGCCAGCAGCGTGGACTTCAGCACAGATACGCAGTATTTT. This sequence encodes CASSVDFSTDTQYF.

In this sample, this clonotype turned up many times. The rearrangement joins TRBV20-1 to TRBJ1-4, with 9 bases fitting TRBD1. The germline CDR1 and CDR2 sequences are DFQATT and SNEGSKA (reference sequence). The CDR3 runs to 13 residues. V lost 5 bases to trimming and J lost 5 bases; unmatched junction nucleotides: 3. The CDR3 is CSAATGGNEKLFF. Here the CDR3 DNA reads TGCAGTGCTGCGACAGGGGGAAATGAAAAACTGTTTTTT.

This clonotype was seen many times. The chain recombines TRBV4-1 with TRBJ1-5; tentative D call: TRBD1 (6 bases). Germline loops: CDR1 MGHRA, CDR2 YSYEKL. Trimming shortened V by 0 bases and J by 0 bases, and 12 bases separated the two germline ends. There are 17 residues in the CDR3. This chain's CDR3 is CASSQEEDSYSNQPQHF. The CDR3, as DNA: TGCGCCAGCAGCCAAGAAGAGGACAGTTATAGCAATCAGCCCCAGCATTTT.

This clonotype was recorded at least ten times. The chain combines TRBV12-3 or TRBV12-4 with TRBJ1-2, with a possible D match to TRBD1 (5 bases). Trimming took 6 bases from V and 3 from J, leaving 11 bases between them. The CDR3 has 13 amino acids. CDR3 bases: TGTGCCAGCAGCTTCGACAGATACTATGGCTACACCTTC. As protein: CASSFDRYYGYTF.

This clonotype was detected ten times or more. This chain uses TRBV5-1 with TRBJ2-1, with TRBD2 matching over 12 bases. Trimming cost V 5 bases and J 10 bases; bases outside gene matches: 4. Germline assignment: CDR1 SGHRS and CDR2 YFSETQ. The CDR3 has 13 residues. The CDR3 loop is CASRAGTSGEQFF. As DNA, the CDR3 is TGCGCCAGCAGGGCCGGGACTAGCGGGGAGCAGTTCTTC. The variable domain in full, completed from reference TRBV5-1 and TRBJ2-1, reads KAGVTQTPRYLIKTRGQQVTLSCSPISGHRSVSWYQQTPGQGLQFLFEYFSETQRNKGNFPGRFSGRQFSNSRSEMNVSTLELGDSALYLCASRAGTSGEQFFGPGTRLTVL.

This clonotype appeared a few times. The junction departs from the called germline gene at one end, perhaps through a read error. CDR3 nucleotide sequence: TGCAGTGCTAGACTGGGGGGCCCCTACAACGAGCAGTTCTTC. This codes for CSARLGGPYNEQFF. The J gene is TRBJ2-1, the V gene TRBV20-1, with D possibly called TRBD1 or TRBD2 (6 bases each). Germline V gene lookup returns CDR1 DFQATT and CDR2 SNEGSKA (reference sequence). The CDR3 contains 14 residues.